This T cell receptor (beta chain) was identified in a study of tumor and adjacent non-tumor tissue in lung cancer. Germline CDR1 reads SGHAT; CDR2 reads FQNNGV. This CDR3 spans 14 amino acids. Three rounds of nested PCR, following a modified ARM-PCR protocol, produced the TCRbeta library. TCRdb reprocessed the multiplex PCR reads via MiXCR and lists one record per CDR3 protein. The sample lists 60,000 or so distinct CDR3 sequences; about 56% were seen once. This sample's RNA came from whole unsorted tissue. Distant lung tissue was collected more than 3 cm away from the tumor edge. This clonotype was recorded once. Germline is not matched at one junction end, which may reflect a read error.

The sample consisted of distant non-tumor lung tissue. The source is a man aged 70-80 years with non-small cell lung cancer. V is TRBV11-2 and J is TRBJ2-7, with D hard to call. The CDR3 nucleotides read TGTGTCAGCAGCTTAGATGGCCCCTCCTATGAGCAGTACTTC. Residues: CVSSLDGPSYEQYF. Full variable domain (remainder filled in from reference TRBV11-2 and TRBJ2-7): EAGVAQSPRYKIIEKRQSVAFWCNPISGHATLYWYQQILGQGPKLLIQFQNNGVVDDSQLPKDRFSAERLKGVDSTLKIQPAKLEDSAVYLCVSSLDGPSYEQYFGPGTRLTVT.